This T cell receptor beta chain was obtained from a study of preoperative IRX-2 immunotherapy in early breast cancer. Noted treatment: preoperative locoregional IRX-2 cytokine immunotherapy. Patients received preoperative, locoregional IRX-2 cytokine immunotherapy in a phase Ib study. Sequenced by immunoSEQ multiplex PCR; TCRdb stores in-frame clones only, minus some. The repertoire holds 90,000 to 100,000 clones, with roughly 90% as singletons. The CDR3 sequence is 15 residues long. Germline-derived CDR1 and CDR2 are GTSNPN and SVGIG (reference sequence). V was cut by 2 bases and J by 0 bases, with 13 bases left in between.

The TCR was taken from a human donor with breast cancer. The sequences come from tumor tissue, collected after IRX-2 immunotherapy. The chain joins TRBV30 to TRBJ1-2; perhaps TRBD1 as D (5 bases). CDR3 residues: CAWSTRGRANYGYTF. The CDR3 DNA is TGTGCCTGGAGTACGCGGGGGAGAGCTAACTATGGCTACACCTTC.